One sample yielded the 6 T cell receptor beta chains listed below, sequenced in a study of T cell responses to AZD1222 COVID-19 vaccine. The method was immunoSEQ multiplex PCR; TCRdb's version includes in-frame clones alone and lacks a portion of them. The table includes more than 90,000 clones, just over 85% detected once. Material: peripheral blood, obtained on day 0 of AZD1222 vaccination. These receptors were collected from an adult in good health.

This chain connects TRBV5-4 to TRBJ2-1; maybe TRBD2 (6 bases). This CDR3 has 14 residues. The V end was cut by 0 bases, the J end by 6 bases, with 10 bases between. Germline values: CDR1 SGHNT, CDR2 YYREEE (reference sequence). The CDR3 DNA is TGTGCCAGCAGCTTGGGGACTACGTTCAATGAGCAGTTCTTC. Translating gives CASSLGTTFNEQFF.

The sample holds one count of this clone. The V and J genes are TRBV7-2 and TRBJ1-5, with unresolved D. The germline CDR1 and CDR2 sequences are SGHTA and FQGNSA. Trimming pared 4 bases from V and 0 bases from J, leaving 10 bases between. This CDR3 is 15 amino acids long. Here the CDR3 DNA reads TGTGCCAGCAGCTCACACCGGGGTAGCAATCAGCCCCAGCATTTT. Its translation: CASSSHRGSNQPQHF.

The rearrangement uses TRBV11-3 and TRBJ1-2; D remains ambiguous. The CDR3 is made up of 15 amino acids. CDR1 SGHNT and CDR2 YENEEA come from the germline V gene. V gave up 0 bases and J gave up 9 bases, with 17 bases separating them. The chain's CDR3 is CASSLEASARGSYTF. The DNA of the CDR3 is TGTGCCAGCAGCTTAGAGGCCAGCGCCCGGGGAAGCTACACCTTC.

This chain joins TRBV19 and TRBJ2-1, with D perhaps matching TRBD1 (7 bases). The CDR3 extends over 16 amino acids. The germline V gene has CDR1 LNHDA and CDR2 SQIVND (reference sequence). Trimming cost V 1 base and J 7 bases, with 17 bases left between them. The CDR3 sequence is CASSIVGAGGRNEQFF. In nucleotides, the CDR3 is TGTGCCAGTAGTATAGTAGGGGCAGGGGGGAGGAATGAGCAGTTCTTC.

A single count supports this clone. The CDR3 region is CASSLSGQNNQPQHF. The CDR3 nucleotides read TGTGCCAGCAGTTTATCGGGACAGAACAATCAGCCCCAGCATTTT. The chain is built from TRBV28 and TRBJ1-5; 7 nucleotides match TRBD1. V lost 1 base and J lost 3; bases outside the gene matches: 3. Per the germline V gene, CDR1 is MDHEN and CDR2 is SYDVKM. The CDR3 runs to 15 residues.

The chain carries TRBV28 and TRBJ2-7; TRBD1 aligns across 10 bases. Germline loops: CDR1 MDHEN, CDR2 SYDVKM. V gave up 6 bases and J gave up 3 bases; unmatched junction bases: 5. The CDR3 totals 14 residues. Here the CDR3 DNA reads TGTGCCAGCAGGGGAGGGACAGGGGTCTACGAGCAGTACTTC. As protein: CASRGGTGVYEQYF.